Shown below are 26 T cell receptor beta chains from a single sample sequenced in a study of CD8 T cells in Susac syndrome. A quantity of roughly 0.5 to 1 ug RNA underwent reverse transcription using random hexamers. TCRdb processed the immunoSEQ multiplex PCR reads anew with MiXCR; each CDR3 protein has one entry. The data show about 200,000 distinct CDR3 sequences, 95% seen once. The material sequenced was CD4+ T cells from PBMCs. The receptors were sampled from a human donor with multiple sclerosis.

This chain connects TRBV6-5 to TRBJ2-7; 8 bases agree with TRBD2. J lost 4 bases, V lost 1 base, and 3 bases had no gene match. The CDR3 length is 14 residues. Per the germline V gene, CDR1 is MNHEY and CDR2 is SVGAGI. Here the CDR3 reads CASSYYSGTYEQYF. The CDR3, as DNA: TGTGCCAGCAGTTACTATAGCGGGACTTACGAGCAGTACTTC.

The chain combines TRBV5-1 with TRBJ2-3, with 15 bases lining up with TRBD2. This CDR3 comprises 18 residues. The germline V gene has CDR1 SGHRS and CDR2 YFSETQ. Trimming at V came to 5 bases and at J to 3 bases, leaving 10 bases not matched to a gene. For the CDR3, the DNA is TGCGCCAGCAGTTCCGGGACTAGCGGGGGGTTGTGGACAGATACGCAGTATTTT. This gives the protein CASSSGTSGGLWTDTQYF.

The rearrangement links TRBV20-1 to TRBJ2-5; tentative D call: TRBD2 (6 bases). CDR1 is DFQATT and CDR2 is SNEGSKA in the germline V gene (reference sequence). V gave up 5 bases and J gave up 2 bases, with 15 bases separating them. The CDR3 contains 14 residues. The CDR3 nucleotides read TGCAGTGCTCAACCCCTGGCGGGGCAAGAGACCCAGTACTTC. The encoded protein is CSAQPLAGQETQYF.

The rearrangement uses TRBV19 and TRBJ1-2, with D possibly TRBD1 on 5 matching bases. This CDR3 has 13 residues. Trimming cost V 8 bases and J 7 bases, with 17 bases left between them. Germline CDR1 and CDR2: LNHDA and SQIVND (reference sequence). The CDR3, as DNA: TGTGCCAGTCACGCGACTGGGGACGGTGGCTACACCTTC. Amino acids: CASHATGDGGYTF.

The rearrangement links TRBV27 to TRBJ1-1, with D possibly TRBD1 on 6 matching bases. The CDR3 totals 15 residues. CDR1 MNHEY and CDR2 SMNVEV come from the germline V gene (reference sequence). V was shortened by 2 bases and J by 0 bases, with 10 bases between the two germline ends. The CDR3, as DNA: TGTGCCAGCAGTTTAGATGGGGGCATGAACACTGAAGCTTTCTTT. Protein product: CASSLDGGMNTEAFF.

CDR3 sequence reads: CASSEYTSSYEQYF. DNA for the CDR3: TGTGCCAGCAGTGAATATACCTCCTCCTACGAGCAGTACTTC. J is TRBJ2-7 and V is TRBV25-1; D remains unclear. Germline loops: CDR1 MGHDK, CDR2 SYGVNS. The CDR3 spans 14 residues. The germline V and J ends were trimmed by 0 bases and 0 bases, with 6 bases remaining between them.

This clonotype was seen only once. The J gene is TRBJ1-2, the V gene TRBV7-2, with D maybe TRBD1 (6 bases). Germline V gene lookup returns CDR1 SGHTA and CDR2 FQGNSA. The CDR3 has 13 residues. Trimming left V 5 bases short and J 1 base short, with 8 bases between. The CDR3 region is CASSGDNNYGYTF. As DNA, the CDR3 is TGTGCCAGCAGCGGGGACAATAACTATGGCTACACCTTC.

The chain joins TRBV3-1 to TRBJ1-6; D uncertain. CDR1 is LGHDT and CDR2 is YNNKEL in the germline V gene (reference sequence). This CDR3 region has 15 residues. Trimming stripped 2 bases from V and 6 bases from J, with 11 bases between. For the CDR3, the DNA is TGTGCCAGCAGCCAATCTGGGGAATCTAATTCACCCCTCCACTTT. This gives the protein CASSQSGESNSPLHF.

CDR3 DNA: TGTGCCAGCAGCTTAAGGCAGGGATCACCCCTCCACTTT. Protein: CASSLRQGSPLHF. V gene TRBV7-2 combines with J gene TRBJ1-6; possible D gene TRBD1, 5 bases. Germline values: CDR1 SGHTA, CDR2 FQGNSA. V dropped 2 bases and J dropped 10 bases, with 9 bases sitting between them. The CDR3 extends over 13 amino acids.

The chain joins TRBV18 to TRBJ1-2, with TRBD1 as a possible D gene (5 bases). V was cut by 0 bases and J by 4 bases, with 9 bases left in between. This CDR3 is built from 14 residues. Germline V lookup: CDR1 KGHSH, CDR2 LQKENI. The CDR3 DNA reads TGTGCCAGCTCACCACCGCGGGGCAGCTATGGCTACACCTTC. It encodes CASSPPRGSYGYTF.

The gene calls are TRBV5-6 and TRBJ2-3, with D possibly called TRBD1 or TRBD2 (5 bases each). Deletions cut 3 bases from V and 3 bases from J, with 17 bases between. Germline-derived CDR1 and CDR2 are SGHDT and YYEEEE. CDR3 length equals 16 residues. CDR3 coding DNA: TGTGCCAGCAGCTCCCCCCAGGGAGTTTGGACAGATACGCAGTATTTT. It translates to CASSSPQGVWTDTQYF.

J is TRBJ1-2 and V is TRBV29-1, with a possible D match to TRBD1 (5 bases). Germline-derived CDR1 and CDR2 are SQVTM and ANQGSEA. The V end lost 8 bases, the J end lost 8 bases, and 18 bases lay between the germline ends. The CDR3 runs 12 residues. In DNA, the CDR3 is TGCAGCCTCCGGGACGCCTCGCTAGGCTACACCTTC. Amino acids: CSLRDASLGYTF.

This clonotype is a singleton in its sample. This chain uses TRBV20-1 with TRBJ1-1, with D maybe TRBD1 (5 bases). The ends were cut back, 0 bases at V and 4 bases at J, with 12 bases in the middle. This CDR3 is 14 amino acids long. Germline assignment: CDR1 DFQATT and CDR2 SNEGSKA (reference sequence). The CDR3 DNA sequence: TGCAGTGCTAGAGATGATGGGGGGTCCACTGAAGCTTTCTTT. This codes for CSARDDGGSTEAFF.

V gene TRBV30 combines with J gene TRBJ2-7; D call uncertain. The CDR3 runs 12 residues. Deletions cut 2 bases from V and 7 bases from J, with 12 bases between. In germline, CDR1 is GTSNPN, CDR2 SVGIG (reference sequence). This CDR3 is CAWSPRSREQYF. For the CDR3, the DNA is TGTGCCTGGAGTCCGCGGTCTAGGGAGCAGTACTTC.

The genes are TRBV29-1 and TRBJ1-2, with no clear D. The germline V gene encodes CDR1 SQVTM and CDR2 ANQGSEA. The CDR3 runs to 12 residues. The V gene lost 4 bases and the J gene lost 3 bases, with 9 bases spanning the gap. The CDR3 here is CSVGGLDYGYTF. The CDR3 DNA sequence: TGCAGCGTTGGAGGCTTAGACTATGGCTACACCTTC.

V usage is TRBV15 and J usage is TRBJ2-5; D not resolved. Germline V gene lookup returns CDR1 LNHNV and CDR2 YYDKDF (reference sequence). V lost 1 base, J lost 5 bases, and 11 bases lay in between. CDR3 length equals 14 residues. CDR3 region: CATSRGHTPETQYF. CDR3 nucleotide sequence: TGTGCCACCAGCAGAGGTCACACCCCGGAGACCCAGTACTTC.

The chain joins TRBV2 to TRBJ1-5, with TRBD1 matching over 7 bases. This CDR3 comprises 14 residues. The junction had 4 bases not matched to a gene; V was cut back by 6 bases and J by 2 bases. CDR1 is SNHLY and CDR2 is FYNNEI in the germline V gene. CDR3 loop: CASSDRARNQPQHF. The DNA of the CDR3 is TGTGCCAGCAGCGACAGGGCCCGCAATCAGCCCCAGCATTTT.

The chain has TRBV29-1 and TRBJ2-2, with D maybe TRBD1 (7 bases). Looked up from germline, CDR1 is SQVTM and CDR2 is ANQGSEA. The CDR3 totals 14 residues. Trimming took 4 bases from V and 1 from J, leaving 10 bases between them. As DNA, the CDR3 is TGCAGCGTTGCTCAGGGGGGGAACACCGGGGAGCTGTTTTTT. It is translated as CSVAQGGNTGELFF.

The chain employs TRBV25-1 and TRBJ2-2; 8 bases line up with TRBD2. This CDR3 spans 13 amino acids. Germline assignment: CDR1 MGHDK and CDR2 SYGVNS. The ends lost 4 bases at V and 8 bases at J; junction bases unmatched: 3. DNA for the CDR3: TGTGCCAGCAGTGTAGCGGGACTGGGGGAGCTGTTTTTT. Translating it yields CASSVAGLGELFF. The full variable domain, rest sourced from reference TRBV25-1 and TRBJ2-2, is EADIYQTPRYLVIGTGKKITLECSQTMGHDKMYWYQQDPGMELHLIHYSYGVNSTEKGDLSSESTVSRIRTEHFPLTLESARPSHTSQYLCASSVAGLGELFFGEGSRLTVL.

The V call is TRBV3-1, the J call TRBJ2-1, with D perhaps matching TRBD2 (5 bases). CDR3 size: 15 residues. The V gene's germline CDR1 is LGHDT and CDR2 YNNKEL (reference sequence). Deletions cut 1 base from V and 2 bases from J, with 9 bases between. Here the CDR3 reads CASSQVPAAYNEQFF. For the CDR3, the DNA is TGTGCCAGCAGCCAAGTCCCAGCGGCCTACAATGAGCAGTTCTTC.

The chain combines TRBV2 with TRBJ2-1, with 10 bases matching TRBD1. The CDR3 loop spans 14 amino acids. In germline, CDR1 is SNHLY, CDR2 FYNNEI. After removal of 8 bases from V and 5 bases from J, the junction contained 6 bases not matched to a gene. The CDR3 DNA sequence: TGTGCCAGCCAGAGGGACAGGGGTCACAATGAGCAGTTCTTC. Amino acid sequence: CASQRDRGHNEQFF. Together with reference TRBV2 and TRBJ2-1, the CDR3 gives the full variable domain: EPEVTQTPSHQVTQMGQEVILRCVPISNHLYFYWYRQILGQKVEFLVSFYNNEISEKSEIFDDQFSVERPDGSNFTLKIRSTKLEDSAMYFCASQRDRGHNEQFFGPGTRLTVL.

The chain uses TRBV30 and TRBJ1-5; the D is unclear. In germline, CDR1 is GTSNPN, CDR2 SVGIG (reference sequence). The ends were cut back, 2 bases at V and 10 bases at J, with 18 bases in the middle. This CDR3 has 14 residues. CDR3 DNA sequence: TGTGCCTGGAGTCCCCCGGGCCGTTTTCATCCCCAGCATTTT. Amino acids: CAWSPPGRFHPQHF.

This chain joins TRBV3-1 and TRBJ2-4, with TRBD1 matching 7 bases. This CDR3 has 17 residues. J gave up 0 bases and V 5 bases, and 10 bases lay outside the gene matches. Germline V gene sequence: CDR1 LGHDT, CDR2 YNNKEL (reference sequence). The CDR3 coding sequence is TGTGCCAGCAGCGGGACAGCTAGAAGTTTAGCCAAAAACATTCAGTACTTC. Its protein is CASSGTARSLAKNIQYF.

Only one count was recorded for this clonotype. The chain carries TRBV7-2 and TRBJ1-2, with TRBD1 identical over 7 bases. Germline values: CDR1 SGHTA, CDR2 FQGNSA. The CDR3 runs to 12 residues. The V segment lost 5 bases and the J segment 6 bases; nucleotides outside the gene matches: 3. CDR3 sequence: CASSQGEDGYTF. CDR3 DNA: TGTGCCAGCAGCCAGGGGGAGGATGGCTACACCTTC.

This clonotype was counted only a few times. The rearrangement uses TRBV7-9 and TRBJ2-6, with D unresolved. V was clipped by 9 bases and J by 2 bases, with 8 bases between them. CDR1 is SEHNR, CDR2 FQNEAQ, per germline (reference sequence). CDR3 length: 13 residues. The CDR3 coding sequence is TGTGCCAGTAGTCTGGCTGGGGCCAACGTCCTGACTTTC. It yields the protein CASSLAGANVLTF.

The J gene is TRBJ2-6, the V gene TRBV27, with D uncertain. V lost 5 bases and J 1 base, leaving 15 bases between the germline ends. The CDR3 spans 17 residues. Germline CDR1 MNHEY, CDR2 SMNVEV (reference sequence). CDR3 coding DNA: TGTGCCAGCAGTATACTCTATCAAGCGTCTGGGGCCAACGTCCTGACTTTC. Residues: CASSILYQASGANVLTF.